The T cell receptor beta chain described here comes from a study of T cell responses to AZD1222 COVID-19 vaccine (dated by TCRdb to about 2021). Study-wide context: Because spike-specific TCR depth and breadth did not differ between the two schedules, AZD1222 recipients who got a second dose at roughly 4 weeks were pooled with those who got a second dose at roughly 12 weeks. Trial participants were enrolled by age into 18-55, 56-69 and 70-plus year subgroups, with roughly 160, 29 and 62 TCR-sequenced participants respectively. TCR sequencing covered approximately 230 trial participants: roughly 200 given two doses of AZD1222 and 26 given two doses of MenACWY control vaccine.

The CDR3 regions of human TCRbeta chains were analyzed by immunosequencing. The paper's processing steps were these. Repertoire TCRs were checked for matches against a reference library of SARS-CoV-2-specific TCRs that had been generated using the MIRA antigen-specificity platform. Breadth meant the fraction of unique TCRs that were SARS-CoV-2-associated, whereas depth meant the fraction of total T cells that were SARS-CoV-2-associated. Using the MIRA data, every spike-specific TCR was mapped to the spike region that the TCR reacted to and assigned to either a CD4 or a CD8 class. Log10-transformed breadth and depth values were compared by one-way ANOVA with Sidak's multiple comparisons tests. TCRdb stores this immuneACCESS table with in-frame sequences only. Part of the clones is absent; in the studies checked, under half of the shortfall reflects unresolved V genes, and no reason is known for the rest. Clonal size and the V and J genes are those of that table, whereas D and trimming came from the DNA. A total of 150,000 or so clones appear in this sample, around nine tenths of them only once. The biggest ten clones account for roughly 1.9% of the sample.

A word on this clone: Which antigen it targets is not known. No much larger clonotype is one base removed from it; base qualities were not supplied.

The CDR3, from cysteine to phenylalanine, totals 16 residues. Here the CDR3 DNA is all that survives: 48 bases in frame from base 1. The germline V gene encodes CDR1 LGHDT and CDR2 YNNKEL (reference sequence). V is pruned by 2 bases and J by 5 bases, leaving 8 bases of the junction without a gene match. Summary of the overall study and its limitations: In the small 56-69-year group, the increase in depth fell short of significance, most likely because of low power. No day 14 peak-response samples were available, so repertoires were characterized only after the peak T cell response. Conclusions about previously exposed vaccinees are limited, since just five or six AZD1222 recipients were seropositive for SARS-CoV-2 at baseline. Participants were mostly white British and included more females than males, and it was suggested by the authors that clonal diversity may have been underestimated. Reportedly, almost half of the unique spike-specific TCRs recognized epitopes lying outside the regions that are mutated in the B.1.351 and B.1.1.7 variants. The whole spike protein was spanned by vaccine-associated CD4 TCRs, and dominant responses were seen in regions 160-218 and 743-854. Spike-specific TCR breadth and depth rose significantly after two AZD1222 doses compared with day 0 and with MenACWY recipients.

In light of the paper, this sample's time point label describes: baseline before first vaccination. Vaccinee samples came from UK trials COV001 and COV002, including a single-blind randomized controlled phase 2/3 trial of AZD1222 (ChAdOx1 nCoV-19) in healthy adults. Trial participant PBMC samples were collected at day 0 and day 28 after the second dose for TCRbeta chain sequencing. The receptor's source is an adult in good health. This receptor chain uses TRBV3-1 (or the pseudogene TRBV3-2) and TRBJ2-5; TRBD1 lines up with 10 middle nucleotides. Sequencing was performed on peripheral blood, taken on day 0 of AZD1222 vaccination. Read as DNA, the sequence is TGTGCCAGCAGCCAAACACAGACAGGGGGCCGGGAGACCCAGTACTTC. It is translated as CASSQTQTGGRETQYF.